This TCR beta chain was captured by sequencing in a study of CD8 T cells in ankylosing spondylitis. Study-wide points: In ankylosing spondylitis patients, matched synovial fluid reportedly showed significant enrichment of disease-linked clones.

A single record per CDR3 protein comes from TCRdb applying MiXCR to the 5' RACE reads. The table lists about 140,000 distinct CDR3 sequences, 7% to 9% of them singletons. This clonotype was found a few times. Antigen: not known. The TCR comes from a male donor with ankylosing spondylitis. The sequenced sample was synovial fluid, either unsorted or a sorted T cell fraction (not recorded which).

The CDR3 loop reads CASSSLAGVSTDTQYF. For the CDR3, the DNA is TGTGCCAGCAGTTCTCTAGCGGGAGTCAGCACAGATACGCAGTATTTT. V is TRBV28 and J is TRBJ2-3; 10 bases agree with TRBD2. Per the germline V gene, CDR1 is MDHEN and CDR2 is SYDVKM. The CDR3 covers 16 residues. J lost 0 bases, V lost 4 bases, and 4 bases had no gene match.